One TCR beta chain is described in this entry. Sequencing was performed with immunoSEQ multiplex PCR; in TCRdb, only in-frame clones are kept and a portion is missing. The sample yields 600 to 700 clones, approximately 40% seen once. The sample originates from a study of human CD4 T cells and Enterobacteriaceae. The CDR3 length is 12 residues. Trimming took 6 bases from V and 6 from J, leaving 10 bases between them. Germline V lookup: CDR1 SNHLY, CDR2 FYNNEI. Proliferating activated T cells were sorted by FACS as CFSE-low CD25+ ICOS+ after 6-7 days. At a 2:1 ratio, CFSE-labeled memory CD4+ T cells were cultured with irradiated autologous monocytes pulsed with antigen. All CD4+ cells other than CD45RA+CCR7+CD95- naive cells were sorted as memory, over 95% pure. Before sorting, cells positive for CD8, CD14, CD16, CD56, CD19 or bright CD25 were removed.

The sample consisted of bacteria-reactive CD4+ T cells grown in culture. Subset in this sample: CFSE-low proliferating memory CD4 T cells sorted after in vitro stimulation with a heat-inactivated bacterium or M. tuberculosis lysate. The receptor was isolated from a human donor in good health. The chain carries TRBV2 and TRBJ2-3; maybe TRBD2 (5 bases). CDR3 nucleotide sequence: TGTGCCAGCAGGGACTCCCCGGATACGCAGTATTTT. Amino acid sequence: CASRDSPDTQYF.